These 15 T cell receptor beta chains originate from one sample sequenced in a study of T cell responses to AZD1222 COVID-19 vaccine. Only in-frame clones appear in the TCRdb table, and some are missing; sequencing was by immunoSEQ multiplex PCR. The sample lists more than 150,000 clones; roughly 92% were seen once. The material was peripheral blood, obtained 28 days after the second AZD1222 dose. The origin of the receptors is an adult who received the AZD1222 COVID-19 vaccine.

The CDR3 nucleotides read TGTGCCAGCAGCCCCCTCGTGAGGAACACTGAAGCTTTCTTT. This sequence encodes CASSPLVRNTEAFF. This chain links TRBV3-1 (or the pseudogene TRBV3-2) with TRBJ1-1; D ambiguous. This CDR3 region has 14 residues. V dropped 4 bases and J dropped 1 base, with 10 bases sitting between them. CDR1 and CDR2 (germline): LGHDT, YNNKEL (reference sequence).

The chain carries TRBV3-1 (or the pseudogene TRBV3-2) and TRBJ2-1, with 15 bases that match TRBD2. The CDR3 runs to 15 residues. J lost 7 bases, V lost 6 bases, and 4 bases had no gene match. Germline V CDR1 and CDR2: LGHDT, YNNKEL (reference sequence). This CDR3 is CASSPGLAGGNEQFF. The CDR3 DNA reads TGTGCCAGCAGTCCTGGACTAGCGGGGGGGAATGAGCAGTTCTTC.

The chain links TRBV9 to TRBJ2-5; 8 positions match TRBD1. The germline CDR1 and CDR2 sequences are SGDLS and YYNGEE. Trimming at V came to 0 bases and at J to 10 bases, leaving 11 bases not matched to a gene. The CDR3 is 15 amino acids. CDR3 amino acids: CASSVGGQGEGDQYF. Here the CDR3 DNA reads TGTGCCAGCAGCGTAGGAGGACAGGGAGAGGGGGACCAGTACTTC.

The CDR3 protein is CASSLDGEEAGVGEKLFF. The CDR3 nucleotides read TGTGCCAGCAGCTTAGATGGGGAGGAAGCAGGGGTGGGAGAAAAACTGTTTTTT. The chain employs TRBV11-2 and TRBJ1-4; possibly TRBD1 for D (6 bases). The V end lost 0 bases, the J end lost 8 bases, and 22 bases lay between the germline ends. Looked up from germline, CDR1 is SGHAT and CDR2 is FQNNGV. The CDR3 extends over 18 amino acids.

V gene TRBV7-2 combines with J gene TRBJ2-7; 9 bases map to TRBD2. This CDR3 has 16 residues. V lost 1 base to trimming and J lost 3 bases; unmatched junction nucleotides: 7. Germline V gene lookup returns CDR1 SGHTA and CDR2 FQGNSA. The CDR3 DNA follows: TGTGCCAGCAGCTTAGGATATGGTAGCGGGGGCTACGAGCAGTACTTC. This codes for CASSLGYGSGGYEQYF.

The chain combines TRBV12-3 or TRBV12-4 with TRBJ1-6, with D unresolved. V lost 6 bases to trimming and J lost 8 bases, with 8 bases between them. There are 12 residues in the CDR3. The CDR3 loop reads CASRFGDSPLHF. CDR3 nucleotide sequence: TGTGCCAGCAGATTTGGGGATTCACCCCTCCACTTT.

The CDR3 DNA is TGTGCCAGCAGACCAGCCGGGGGGGCGCAGAACACTGAAGCTTTCTTT. Its protein product is CASRPAGGAQNTEAFF. This chain uses TRBV3-1 (or the pseudogene TRBV3-2) with TRBJ1-1; perhaps TRBD1 as D (6 bases). Trimming left V 6 bases short and J 1 base short, with 18 bases between. Germline V lookup: CDR1 LGHDT, CDR2 YNNKEL (reference sequence). The CDR3 sequence is 16 residues long.

V gene TRBV7-9 combines with J gene TRBJ2-5, with a tentative D call TRBD2 (5 bases). V gave up 4 bases and J gave up 5 bases, with 17 bases separating them. The CDR3 is 15 residues long. Germline V gives CDR1 SEHNR, CDR2 FQNEAQ (reference sequence). CDR3 sequence: CASSSIGPGGETQYF. In DNA form, the CDR3 reads TGTGCCAGCAGCTCGATTGGACCCGGCGGGGAGACCCAGTACTTC.

The chain links TRBV19 to TRBJ2-6; tentative D call: TRBD2 (6 bases). V was clipped by 3 bases and J by 0 bases, with 18 bases between them. The CDR3 spans 19 residues. Looked up from germline, CDR1 is LNHDA and CDR2 is SQIVND (reference sequence). The CDR3: CASSMMGLFPLSGANVLTF. In nucleotides, the CDR3 is TGTGCCAGTAGTATGATGGGACTGTTCCCCCTCTCTGGGGCCAACGTCCTGACTTTC. The full variable domain, completed using reference TRBV19 and TRBJ2-6, is DGGITQSPKYLFRKEGQNVTLSCEQNLNHDAMYWYRQDPGQGLRLIYYSQIVNDFQKGDIAEGYSVSREKKESFPLTVTSAQKNPTAFYLCASSMMGLFPLSGANVLTFGAGSRLTVL.

This clone was observed once. J is TRBJ2-7 and V is TRBV19, with 13 bases that match TRBD2. Germline V lookup: CDR1 LNHDA, CDR2 SQIVND (reference sequence). V shed 4 bases and J 5 bases; nucleotides not matched to a gene: 23. This CDR3 has 21 amino acids. This CDR3 is CASSTGQIGTSGAAESDEQYF. The CDR3 DNA sequence: TGTGCCAGTAGTACGGGACAAATCGGGACTAGCGGGGCCGCGGAGTCGGACGAGCAGTACTTC.

A single count supports this clone. In DNA, the CDR3 is TGCAGCGTTGAAGTACGTCAGGGGAGCACCGGGGAGCTGTTTTTT. It codes for CSVEVRQGSTGELFF. J is TRBJ2-2 and V is TRBV29-1; D is possibly TRBD1 (6 bases). The germline CDR1 and CDR2 sequences are SQVTM and ANQGSEA. The CDR3 totals 15 residues. The V and J ends lost 1 base and 4 bases respectively, with 13 bases between them.

The rearrangement uses TRBV5-4 and TRBJ2-1; 8 nucleotides line up with TRBD1. Germline CDR1 SGHNT, CDR2 YYREEE (reference sequence). After removal of 0 bases from V and 6 bases from J, the junction contained 5 bases not matched to a gene. The CDR3 extends over 15 amino acids. CDR3 sequence: CASSLAGGAANEQFF. The CDR3 DNA is TGTGCCAGCAGCTTGGCAGGGGGCGCCGCCAATGAGCAGTTCTTC.

Only one count was recorded for this clone. DNA for the CDR3: TGTGCCAGCACCCCCACGGGCAGGTTCACAGATACGCAGTATTTT. Encoded protein: CASTPTGRFTDTQYF. The gene calls are TRBV6-2 or TRBV6-3 and TRBJ2-3; no clear D. The V end was cut by 7 bases, the J end by 2 bases, with 16 bases between. Germline V gene lookup returns CDR1 MNHEY and CDR2 SVGEGT. This CDR3 contains 15 residues.

The V gene is TRBV19, the J gene TRBJ2-6; D gene ambiguous. Germline V gives CDR1 LNHDA, CDR2 SQIVND (reference sequence). Deletions cut 5 bases from V and 1 base from J, with 12 bases between. The CDR3 is made up of 16 amino acids. The CDR3 loop reads CASSQLGGSGANVLTF. The CDR3 DNA follows: TGTGCCAGTAGTCAACTCGGCGGATCTGGGGCCAACGTCCTGACTTTC.

To note about this clone: Other DNA sequences in the same sample also yield this CDR3. The CDR3 sequence: CASSQPNQPQHF. The CDR3 region has the DNA TGCGCCAGCAGCCAGCCCAATCAGCCCCAGCATTTT. J is TRBJ1-5 and V is TRBV4-1; D is unclear. V was shortened by 3 bases and J by 3 bases, with 3 bases between the two germline ends. This CDR3 is 12 amino acids long. The V gene's germline CDR1 is MGHRA and CDR2 YSYEKL.